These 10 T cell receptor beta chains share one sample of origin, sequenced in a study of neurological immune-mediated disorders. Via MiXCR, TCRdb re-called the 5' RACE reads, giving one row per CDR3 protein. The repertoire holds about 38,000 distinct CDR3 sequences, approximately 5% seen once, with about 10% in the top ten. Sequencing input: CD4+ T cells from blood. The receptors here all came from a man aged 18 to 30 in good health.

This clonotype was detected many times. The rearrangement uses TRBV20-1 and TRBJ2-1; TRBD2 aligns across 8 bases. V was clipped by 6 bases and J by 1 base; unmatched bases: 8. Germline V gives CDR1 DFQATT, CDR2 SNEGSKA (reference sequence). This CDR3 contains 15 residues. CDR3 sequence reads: CSAMGLVGSYNEQFF. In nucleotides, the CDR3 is TGCAGTGCCATGGGACTAGTGGGATCCTACAATGAGCAGTTCTTC.

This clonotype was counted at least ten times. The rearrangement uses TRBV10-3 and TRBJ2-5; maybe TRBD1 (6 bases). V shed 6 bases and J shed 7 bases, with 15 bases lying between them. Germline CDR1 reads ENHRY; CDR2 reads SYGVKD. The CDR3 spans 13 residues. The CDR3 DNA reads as TGTGCCATCAGCAAGGGCCCAGGGGCGACCCAGTACTTC. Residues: CAISKGPGATQYF.

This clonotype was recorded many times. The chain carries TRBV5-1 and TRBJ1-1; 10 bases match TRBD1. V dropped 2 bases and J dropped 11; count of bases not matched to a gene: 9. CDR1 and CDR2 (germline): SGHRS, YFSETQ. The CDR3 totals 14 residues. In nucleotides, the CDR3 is TGCGCCAGCAGCTTTGGGACAGGGGTGGTGTTGGCTTTCTTT. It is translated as CASSFGTGVVLAFF.

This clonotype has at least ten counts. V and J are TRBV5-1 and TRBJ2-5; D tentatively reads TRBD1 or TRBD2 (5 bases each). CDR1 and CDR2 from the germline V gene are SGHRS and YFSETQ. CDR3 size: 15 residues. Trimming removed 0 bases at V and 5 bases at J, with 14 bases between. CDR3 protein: CASSLVGGWGETQYF. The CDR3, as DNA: TGCGCCAGCAGCTTGGTTGGGGGTTGGGGCGAGACCCAGTACTTC.

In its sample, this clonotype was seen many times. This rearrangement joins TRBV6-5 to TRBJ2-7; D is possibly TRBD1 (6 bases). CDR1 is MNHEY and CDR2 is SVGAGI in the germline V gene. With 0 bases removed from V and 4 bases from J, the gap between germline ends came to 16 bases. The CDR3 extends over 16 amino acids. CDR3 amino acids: CASSYSRAGVRYEQYF. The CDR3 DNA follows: TGTGCCAGCAGTTACTCGAGGGCAGGGGTGAGATACGAGCAGTACTTC.

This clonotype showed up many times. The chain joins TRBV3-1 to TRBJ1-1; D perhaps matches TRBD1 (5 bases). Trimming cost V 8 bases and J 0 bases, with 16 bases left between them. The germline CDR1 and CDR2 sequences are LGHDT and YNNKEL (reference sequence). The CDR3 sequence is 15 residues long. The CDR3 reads CASGPAGRMNTEAFF. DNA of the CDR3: TGTGCCAGCGGTCCGGCAGGGCGGATGAACACTGAAGCTTTCTTT. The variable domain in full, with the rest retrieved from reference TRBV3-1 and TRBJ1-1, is DTAVSQTPKYLVTQMGNDKSIKCEQNLGHDTMYWYKQDSKKFLKIMFSYNNKELIINETVPNRFSPKSPDKAHLNLHINSLELGDSAVYFCASGPAGRMNTEAFFGQGTRLTVV.

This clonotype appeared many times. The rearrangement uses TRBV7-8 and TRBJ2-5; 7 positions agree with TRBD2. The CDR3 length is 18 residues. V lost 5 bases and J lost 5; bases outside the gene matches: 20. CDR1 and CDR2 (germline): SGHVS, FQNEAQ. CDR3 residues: CASSRRQPSGVSLETQYF. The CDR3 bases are TGTGCCAGCAGCCGGCGTCAGCCAAGCGGGGTGTCGTTGGAGACCCAGTACTTC.

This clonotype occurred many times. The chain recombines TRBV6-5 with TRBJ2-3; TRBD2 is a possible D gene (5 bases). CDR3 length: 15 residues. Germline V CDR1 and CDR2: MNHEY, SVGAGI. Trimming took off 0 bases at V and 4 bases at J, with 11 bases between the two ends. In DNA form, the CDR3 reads TGTGCCAGCAGTTACTCTGGAGGCCTCCCAGATACGCAGTATTTT. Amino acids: CASSYSGGLPDTQYF.

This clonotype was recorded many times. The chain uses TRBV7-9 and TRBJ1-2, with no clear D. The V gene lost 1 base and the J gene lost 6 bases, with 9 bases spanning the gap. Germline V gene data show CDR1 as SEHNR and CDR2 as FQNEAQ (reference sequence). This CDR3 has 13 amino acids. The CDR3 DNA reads TGTGCCAGCAGCTTAGTCGGGGAAGATGGCTACACCTTC. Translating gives CASSLVGEDGYTF.

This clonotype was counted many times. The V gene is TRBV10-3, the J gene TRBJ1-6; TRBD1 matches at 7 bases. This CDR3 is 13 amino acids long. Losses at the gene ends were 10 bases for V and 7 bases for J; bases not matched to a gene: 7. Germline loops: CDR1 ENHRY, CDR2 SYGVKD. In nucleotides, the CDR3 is TGTGCCAAAAGGGGACAGATCAATTCACCCCTCCACTTT. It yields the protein CAKRGQINSPLHF.